The source of this TCR beta chain is a study of blood T cell repertoires in COVID-19. Across the whole study: There were acute and convalescent COVID-19 samples, and they came from the United States, Italy and Spain.

Enrollment of patients from Seattle took place during active infection, with longitudinal follow-up. This clone was seen a few times. Germline V gene sequence: CDR1 MGHRA, CDR2 YSYEKL. CDR3 length: 11 amino acids. Trimming took 3 bases from V and 8 from J, leaving 7 bases between them. Produced via immunoSEQ multiplex PCR; TCRdb's table is partial and in-frame only. Among roughly 150,000 clones listed, approximately 85% were seen once. Sequenced sample: peripheral blood. This chain links TRBV4-1 with TRBJ1-1; possibly TRBD1 for D (5 bases). This receptor was obtained from a man older than 75 with COVID-19, enrolled during active disease. CDR3 sequence: CASSQGLEAFF. The CDR3 region has the DNA TGCGCCAGCAGCCAGGGGCTCGAAGCTTTCTTT.